This passage covers 9 T cell receptor beta chains from one sample sequenced in a study of regulatory T cells in long-lasting Graves disease. Arm-PCR with iRepertoire HTBI primers amplified the CDR3 regions for these TCR beta libraries. TCRdb recomputed calls from the multiplex PCR reads with MiXCR, one row per CDR3 protein. The sample shows 700,000 or so distinct CDR3 sequences, around 30% of them seen only once. Time point noted: persistent/refractory GD, antithyroid drugs over 5 years with positive TRAb. The TCR library used RNA extracted from PBMCs. The sample consisted of peripheral blood mononuclear cells (PBMCs), taken when the disease was refractory, from a patient treated with antithyroid drugs. The origin of the receptors is a female donor with Graves disease.

This clonotype was seen only a few times. The chain carries TRBV30 and TRBJ1-1; D ambiguous. The CDR3 runs 10 residues. Trimming left V 5 bases short and J 7 bases short, with 8 bases between. Germline V lookup: CDR1 GTSNPN, CDR2 SVGIG (reference sequence). The CDR3 protein is CAWGPHEAFF. For the CDR3, the DNA is TGTGCCTGGGGACCCCATGAAGCTTTCTTT.

The V gene is TRBV10-3, the J gene TRBJ2-1; tentative D call: TRBD2 (6 bases). The CDR3 spans 13 residues. V lost 7 bases and J 4 bases, leaving 11 bases between the germline ends. Germline CDR1 is ENHRY and CDR2 is SYGVKD. The CDR3 DNA reads as TGTGCCATCACCGGGACTGGTTACAATGAGCAGTTCTTC. Protein: CAITGTGYNEQFF.

The V call is TRBV11-2, the J call TRBJ2-7, with D possibly TRBD1 on 5 matching bases. Germline V gene sequence: CDR1 SGHAT, CDR2 FQNNGV. V was clipped by 4 bases and J by 3 bases, with 10 bases between them. The CDR3 extends over 13 amino acids. The chain's CDR3 is CASSWGIDYEQYF. In nucleotides, the CDR3 is TGTGCCAGCAGCTGGGGCATCGACTACGAGCAGTACTTC.

This clonotype was counted only a few times. The chain is built from TRBV28 and TRBJ1-1; 7 bases map to TRBD1. Trimming at V came to 6 bases and at J to 1 base, leaving 11 bases not matched to a gene. CDR3 length equals 16 residues. Germline V gene sequence: CDR1 MDHEN, CDR2 SYDVKM. DNA for the CDR3: TGTGCCAGCAGCCGCAATGACAGGGTGGAGAACACTGAAGCTTTCTTT. As protein: CASSRNDRVENTEAFF.

The CDR3 DNA is TGTGCCAGCAGCGCGACAATGGACAGGGGGACTGAAGCTTTCTTT. Its translation is CASSATMDRGTEAFF. This chain connects TRBV9 to TRBJ1-1; 10 bases agree with TRBD1. The CDR3 totals 15 residues. CDR1 and CDR2 (germline): SGDLS, YYNGEE. With 3 bases clipped from V and 5 bases from J, the junction kept 7 bases outside the gene matches.

The chain has TRBV28 and TRBJ1-2, with a weak D call TRBD1 (6 bases). CDR3 size: 15 residues. From germline, CDR1 is MDHEN and CDR2 SYDVKM. The V gene lost 4 bases and the J gene lost 4 bases, with 16 bases spanning the gap. The CDR3 sequence: CASSSIQGLGYGYTF. The CDR3 DNA sequence: TGTGCCAGCAGTTCCATACAGGGACTAGGCTATGGCTACACCTTC.

The chain links TRBV9 to TRBJ1-1; no firm D call. This CDR3 contains 15 residues. V was cut by 2 bases and J by 1 base, with 12 bases left in between. Germline V gives CDR1 SGDLS, CDR2 YYNGEE. The CDR3 sequence: CASSVGRSPNTEAFF. CDR3 in DNA: TGTGCCAGCAGCGTCGGACGGTCACCGAACACTGAAGCTTTCTTT.

In this sample, this clonotype turned up a few times. The J gene is TRBJ2-7, the V gene TRBV19; maybe TRBD2 (6 bases). The CDR3 has 13 residues. The germline V and J ends were trimmed by 10 bases and 7 bases, with 20 bases remaining between them. The germline V gene encodes CDR1 LNHDA and CDR2 SQIVND (reference sequence). CDR3 amino acids: CATASGLHREQYF. The CDR3 bases are TGTGCCACAGCGTCGGGACTGCACCGAGAGCAGTACTTC.

The chain employs TRBV7-9 and TRBJ1-6; TRBD1 matches 8 bases. The trim removed 6 bases at V and 9 bases at J, leaving 16 bases unmatched. The germline V gene has CDR1 SEHNR and CDR2 FQNEAQ (reference sequence). The CDR3 runs 17 residues. The CDR3 region has the DNA TGTGCCAGCAGTCACTCGATAGGACAGGGATCGGGTTCACCCCTCCACTTT. Translated: CASSHSIGQGSGSPLHF.